This note documents a single TCR beta chain sequence. This sample is part of a study of T cell responses to AZD1222 COVID-19 vaccine. TCRdb keeps only in-frame clones here, not all; method: immunoSEQ multiplex PCR. The table includes about 100,000 clones, around nine tenths detected once. Germline CDR1 and CDR2: SEHNR and FQNEAQ (reference sequence). V was cut by 4 bases and J by 0 bases, with 9 bases left in between. The CDR3 loop spans 14 amino acids. This sequence originates from an adult in good health. The material was peripheral blood, obtained on day 0 of AZD1222 vaccination. The rearrangement links TRBV7-9 to TRBJ1-1, with D possibly TRBD1 on 6 matching bases. CDR3 coding DNA: TGTGCCAGCAGCTCGACAGGATTGAACACTGAAGCTTTCTTT. It is translated as CASSSTGLNTEAFF.